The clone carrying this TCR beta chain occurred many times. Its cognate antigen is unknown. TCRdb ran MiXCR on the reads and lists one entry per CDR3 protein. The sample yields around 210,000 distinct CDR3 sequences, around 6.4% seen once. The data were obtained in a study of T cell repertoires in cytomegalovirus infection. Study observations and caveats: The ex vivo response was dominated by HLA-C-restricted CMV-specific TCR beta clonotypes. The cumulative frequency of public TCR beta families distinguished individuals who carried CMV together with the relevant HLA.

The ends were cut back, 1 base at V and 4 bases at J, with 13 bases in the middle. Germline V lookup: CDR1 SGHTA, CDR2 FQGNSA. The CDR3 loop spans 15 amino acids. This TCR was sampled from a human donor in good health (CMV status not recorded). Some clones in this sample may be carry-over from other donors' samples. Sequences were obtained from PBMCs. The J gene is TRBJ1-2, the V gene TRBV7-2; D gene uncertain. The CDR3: CASSLGGGSFYGYTF. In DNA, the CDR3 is TGTGCCAGCAGCTTAGGGGGAGGGAGCTTCTATGGCTACACCTTC. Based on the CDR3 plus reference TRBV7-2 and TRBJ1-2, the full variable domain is GAGVSQSPSNKVTEKGKDVELRCDPISGHTALYWYRQSLGQGLEFLIYFQGNSAPDKSGLPSDRFSAERTGGSVSTLTIQRTQQEDSAVYLCASSLGGGSFYGYTFGSGTRLTVV.